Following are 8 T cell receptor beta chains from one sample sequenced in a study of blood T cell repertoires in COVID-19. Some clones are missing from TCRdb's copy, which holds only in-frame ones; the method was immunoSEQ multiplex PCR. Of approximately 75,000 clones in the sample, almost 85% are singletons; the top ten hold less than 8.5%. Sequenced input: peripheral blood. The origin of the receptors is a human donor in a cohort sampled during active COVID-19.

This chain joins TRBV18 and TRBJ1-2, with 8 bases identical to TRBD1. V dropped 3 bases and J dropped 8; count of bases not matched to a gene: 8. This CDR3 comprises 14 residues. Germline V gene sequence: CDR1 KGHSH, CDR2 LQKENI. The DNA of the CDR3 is TGTGCCAGCTCACCCTTCGGACAGGGAGAAGGCTACACCTTC. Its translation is CASSPFGQGEGYTF. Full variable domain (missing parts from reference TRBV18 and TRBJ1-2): NAGVMQNPRHLVRRRGQEARLRCSPMKGHSHVYWYRQLPEEGLKFMVYLQKENIIDESGMPKERFSAEFPKEGPSILRIQQVVRGDSAAYFCASSPFGQGEGYTFGSGTRLTVV.

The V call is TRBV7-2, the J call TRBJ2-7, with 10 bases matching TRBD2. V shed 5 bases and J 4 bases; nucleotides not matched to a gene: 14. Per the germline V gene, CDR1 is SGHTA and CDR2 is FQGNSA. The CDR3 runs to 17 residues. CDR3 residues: CASSPRHGSGGAYEQYF. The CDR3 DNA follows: TGTGCCAGCAGCCCCCGACATGGCAGCGGGGGGGCTTACGAGCAGTACTTC. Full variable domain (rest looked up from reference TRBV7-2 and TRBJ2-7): GAGVSQSPSNKVTEKGKDVELRCDPISGHTALYWYRQSLGQGLEFLIYFQGNSAPDKSGLPSDRFSAERTGGSVSTLTIQRTQQEDSAVYLCASSPRHGSGGAYEQYFGPGTRLTVT.

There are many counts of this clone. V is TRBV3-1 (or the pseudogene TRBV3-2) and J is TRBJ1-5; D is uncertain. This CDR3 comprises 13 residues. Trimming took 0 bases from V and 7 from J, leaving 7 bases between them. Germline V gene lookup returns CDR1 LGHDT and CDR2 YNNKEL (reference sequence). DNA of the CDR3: TGTGCCAGCAGCCAAGATTTCTACCAGCCCCAGCATTTT. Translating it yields CASSQDFYQPQHF.

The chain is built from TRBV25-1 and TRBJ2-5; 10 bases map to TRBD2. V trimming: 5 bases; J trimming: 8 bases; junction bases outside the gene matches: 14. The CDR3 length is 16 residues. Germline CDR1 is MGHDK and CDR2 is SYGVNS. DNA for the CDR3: TGTGCCAGCAGTCGAGATAGCGGGGGGTCGCCGAGAACCCAGTACTTC. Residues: CASSRDSGGSPRTQYF.

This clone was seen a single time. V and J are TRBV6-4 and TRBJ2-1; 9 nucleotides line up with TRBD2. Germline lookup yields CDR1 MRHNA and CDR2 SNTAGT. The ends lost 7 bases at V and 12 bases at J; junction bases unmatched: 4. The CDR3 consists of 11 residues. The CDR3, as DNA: TGTGCCAGCATTGGACTAGCGCGGCAGTTCTTC. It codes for CASIGLARQFF.

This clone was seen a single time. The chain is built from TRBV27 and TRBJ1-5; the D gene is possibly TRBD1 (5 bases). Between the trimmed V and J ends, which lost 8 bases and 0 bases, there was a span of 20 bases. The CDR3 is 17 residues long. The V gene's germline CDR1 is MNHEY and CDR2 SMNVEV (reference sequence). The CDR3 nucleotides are TGTGCCAGCCTGCTGCGGGGGGATCTTTATAGCAATCAGCCCCAGCATTTT. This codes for CASLLRGDLYSNQPQHF.

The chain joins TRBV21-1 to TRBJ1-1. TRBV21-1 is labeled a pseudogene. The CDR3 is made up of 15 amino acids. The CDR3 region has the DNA TGTGCCAGCAGCATTTTAGAAGAAGATTCCACTGAAGCTTTCTTT. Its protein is CASSILEEDSTEAFF.

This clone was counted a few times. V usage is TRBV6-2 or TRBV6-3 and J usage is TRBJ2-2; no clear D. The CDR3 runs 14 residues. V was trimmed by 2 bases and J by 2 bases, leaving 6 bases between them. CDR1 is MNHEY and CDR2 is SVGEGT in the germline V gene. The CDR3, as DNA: TGTGCCAGCAGTTACGTAATAAACACCGGGGAGCTGTTTTTT. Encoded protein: CASSYVINTGELFF.